Listed here are 3 T cell receptor beta chains from one sample, sequenced in a study of shared clonotypes between healthy human individuals. The method was immunoSEQ multiplex PCR; TCRdb's version includes in-frame clones alone and lacks a portion of them. Of hundreds of thousands of clones in the sample, around 73% were seen once. The sample comprised memory CD4+ T cells sorted from blood. Documented subset: CD45RA-negative fraction. These receptors all come from a young woman in good health.

In regard to this clone: Other DNA sequences in this sample translate to the same CDR3. The V call is TRBV5-1, the J call TRBJ2-1; TRBD2 agrees at 12 bases. Looked up from germline, CDR1 is SGHRS and CDR2 is YFSETQ. The CDR3 is 14 amino acids. The V and J ends lost 5 bases and 10 bases, in that order; junction bases with no gene match: 7. The CDR3 region is CASSPGTSGLEQFF. CDR3 bases: TGCGCCAGCAGTCCCGGGACTAGCGGGTTGGAGCAGTTCTTC.

V usage is TRBV6-5 and J usage is TRBJ2-1, with 8 bases lining up with TRBD2. Germline assignment: CDR1 MNHEY and CDR2 SVGAGI. V gave up 2 bases and J gave up 5 bases; unmatched junction bases: 5. This CDR3 contains 15 residues. The CDR3 sequence: CASSYDGRANNEQFF. The CDR3, as DNA: TGTGCCAGCAGTTACGACGGGAGGGCTAACAATGAGCAGTTCTTC.

This chain connects TRBV4-2 to TRBJ2-2; the match to TRBD2 covers 11 bases. With 3 bases clipped from V and 6 bases from J, the junction kept 3 bases outside the gene matches. The germline CDR1 and CDR2 sequences are LGHNA and YNFKEQ. This CDR3 has 15 residues. Here the CDR3 reads CASSQRTSGPGELFF. The CDR3 region has the DNA TGTGCCAGCAGCCAGAGGACTAGCGGGCCCGGGGAGCTGTTTTTT.